These 19 T cell receptor beta chains were sequenced from one sample in a study of graft-versus-host responses after intestinal transplantation. The assay was immunoSEQ multiplex PCR, and TCRdb's table has in-frame clones only and misses some. Here the sample spans about 130,000 clones, 80% to 95% being singletons. The antigens these receptors bind are not known. The starting material was unstimulated CD4+ T cells sorted from spleen or lymph node cells, obtained before intestinal transplant. The receptors come from a human donor who received an intestinal transplant.

The CDR3 nucleotides are TGTGCCAGTAGTATAGAACGCCAAGGCAATGAGCAGTTCTTC. Encoded protein: CASSIERQGNEQFF. The chain uses TRBV19 and TRBJ2-1; D not certain. Germline V gene sequence: CDR1 LNHDA, CDR2 SQIVND (reference sequence). V lost 0 bases and J lost 6, with 9 bases in between. This CDR3 has 14 residues.

In the case of this clone: This CDR3 is also generated by other DNA sequences in the sample. The genes are TRBV5-1 and TRBJ1-1; D gene uncertain. Trimming stripped 0 bases from V and 1 base from J, with 4 bases between. CDR3 size: 13 residues. Germline CDR1 and CDR2: SGHRS and YFSETQ. CDR3 DNA: TGCGCCAGCAGCTTGGGGGCGAACACTGAAGCTTTCTTT. This codes for CASSLGANTEAFF.

The rearrangement links TRBV15 to TRBJ2-1, with D uncertain. The CDR3 contains 13 residues. V lost 0 bases to trimming and J lost 9 bases, with 9 bases between them. Germline V gene data show CDR1 as LNHNV and CDR2 as YYDKDF (reference sequence). CDR3 DNA sequence: TGTGCCACCAGCAGAGAGAGGACGGGTGAGCAGTTCTTC. Protein sequence: CATSRERTGEQFF.

This sequence joins TRBV25-1 and TRBJ2-6; D unclear. The CDR3 runs to 15 residues. Per the germline V gene, CDR1 is MGHDK and CDR2 is SYGVNS. V gave up 5 bases and J gave up 0 bases, with 8 bases separating them. CDR3 coding DNA: TGTGCCAGCAGTACATTTCGCTCTGGGGCCAACGTCCTGACTTTC. Protein product: CASSTFRSGANVLTF.

The chain links TRBV28 to TRBJ1-3; D not certain. This CDR3 is built from 14 residues. Between the trimmed V and J ends, which lost 7 bases and 0 bases, there was a span of 10 bases. Germline V gives CDR1 MDHEN, CDR2 SYDVKM. CDR3 DNA sequence: TGTGCCAGCAAACTACCCTACTCTGGAAACACCATATATTTT. Translated: CASKLPYSGNTIYF.

In DNA form, the CDR3 reads TGTGCCAGCAGCCACCTACAGGGGGCAGAGACCCAGTACTTC. It translates to CASSHLQGAETQYF. The V and J genes are TRBV14 and TRBJ2-5; 9 bases map to TRBD1. After removal of 3 bases from V and 4 bases from J, the junction contained 3 bases not matched to a gene. Germline values: CDR1 SGHDN, CDR2 FVKESK. The CDR3 totals 14 residues.

V gene TRBV2 combines with J gene TRBJ2-2; no reliable D call. CDR1 is SNHLY, CDR2 FYNNEI, per germline. V was pared by 9 bases and J by 2 bases, with 10 bases between. This CDR3 has 13 residues. The CDR3 DNA is TGTGCCAGTGGGAACATTAACACCGGGGAGCTGTTTTTT. Its protein is CASGNINTGELFF. Full variable domain (rest looked up from reference TRBV2 and TRBJ2-2): EPEVTQTPSHQVTQMGQEVILRCVPISNHLYFYWYRQILGQKVEFLVSFYNNEISEKSEIFDDQFSVERPDGSNFTLKIRSTKLEDSAMYFCASGNINTGELFFGEGSRLTVL.

This sequence joins TRBV5-1 and TRBJ2-3, with D possibly matching TRBD2 (6 bases). This CDR3 comprises 16 residues. Germline assignment: CDR1 SGHRS and CDR2 YFSETQ. The germline V and J ends were trimmed by 0 bases and 2 bases, with 13 bases remaining between them. The CDR3 loop is CASSLEGTPYTDTQYF. CDR3 DNA sequence: TGCGCCAGCAGCTTGGAGGGGACTCCCTACACAGATACGCAGTATTTT.

The rearrangement links TRBV6-1 to TRBJ2-7; the match to TRBD1 covers 10 bases. The J segment lost 2 bases and the V segment lost 8 bases, leaving 9 bases of the junction unmatched. The CDR3 loop spans 15 amino acids. Germline loops: CDR1 MNHNS, CDR2 SASEGT. The CDR3 sequence: CASAYLGTGAYEQYF. CDR3 nucleotides: TGTGCCAGCGCCTACCTTGGGACAGGGGCCTACGAGCAGTACTTC.

The V call is TRBV19, the J call TRBJ2-6; possible D gene TRBD1, 6 bases. The V gene lost 4 bases and the J gene lost 0 bases, with 16 bases spanning the gap. The CDR3 runs 18 residues. Germline V gene lookup returns CDR1 LNHDA and CDR2 SQIVND (reference sequence). In DNA form, the CDR3 reads TGTGCCAGTAGTAAAACGGGACAAGTCTTCTCTGGGGCCAACGTCCTGACTTTC. Translation gives CASSKTGQVFSGANVLTF.

This chain uses TRBV19 with TRBJ1-5; 7 nucleotides line up with TRBD1. This CDR3 region has 12 residues. Per germline, CDR1 LNHDA and CDR2 SQIVND (reference sequence). Trimming took 8 bases from V and 6 from J; bases not matched to a gene: 4. Here the CDR3 DNA reads TGTGCCAGTCTGACAGGGCTTCAGCCCCAGCATTTT. Translation gives CASLTGLQPQHF.

The chain links TRBV28 to TRBJ2-1; 9 nucleotides align to TRBD2. The germline gives CDR1 MDHEN, CDR2 SYDVKM. The J segment lost 10 bases and the V segment lost 2 bases, leaving 3 bases of the junction unmatched. There are 13 residues in the CDR3. CDR3 loop: CASSLGLAGEQFF. In DNA form, the CDR3 reads TGTGCCAGCAGTTTAGGGCTAGCGGGGGAGCAGTTCTTC.

The rearrangement links TRBV20-1 to TRBJ1-1, with D unresolved. The germline gives CDR1 DFQATT, CDR2 SNEGSKA (reference sequence). The CDR3 extends over 11 amino acids. The CDR3 here is CSSPGDTEAFF. The CDR3 DNA is TGCTCTTCCCCTGGGGACACTGAAGCTTTCTTT.

The rearrangement uses TRBV4-1 and TRBJ2-7; tentative D call: TRBD2 (6 bases). Germline CDR1 and CDR2: MGHRA and YSYEKL. The CDR3 length is 15 residues. Deletions cut 2 bases from V and 0 bases from J, with 11 bases between. The CDR3 DNA reads TGCGCCAGCAGCCAATCCGGGACTCTCTCCTACGAGCAGTACTTC. Encoded protein: CASSQSGTLSYEQYF.

The chain has TRBV4-1 and TRBJ2-3; 8 bases fit TRBD2. Trimming at V came to 0 bases and at J to 14 bases, leaving 10 bases not matched to a gene. The CDR3 extends over 14 amino acids. CDR1 is MGHRA and CDR2 is YSYEKL in the germline V gene. The CDR3, as DNA: TGCGCCAGCAGCCAAGATGATCGAGCGGGAGCCCTGTATTTT. This encodes CASSQDDRAGALYF.

This clone occurred once. This chain joins TRBV4-1 and TRBJ2-2; perhaps TRBD1 as D (5 bases). V dropped 3 bases and J dropped 7 bases, with 9 bases sitting between them. There are 13 residues in the CDR3. The germline CDR1 and CDR2 sequences are MGHRA and YSYEKL. The CDR3 DNA reads as TGCGCCAGCAGCCATCCAGGGATCGGGGAGCTGTTTTTT. Amino acids: CASSHPGIGELFF.

The chain recombines TRBV25-1 with TRBJ2-7; 8 bases line up with TRBD2. V shed 4 bases, J shed 3 bases, and the junction held 2 bases outside the gene matches. Germline V gene data show CDR1 as MGHDK and CDR2 as SYGVNS. The CDR3 is 13 residues long. CDR3 amino acids: CASSVGTSYEQYF. The CDR3 region has the DNA TGTGCCAGCAGTGTAGGGACTAGCTACGAGCAGTACTTC.

This chain uses TRBV11-1 with TRBJ2-4; D is unresolved. The germline V gene has CDR1 SGHAT and CDR2 FQDESV (reference sequence). V lost 5 bases and J 0 bases, leaving 17 bases between the germline ends. The CDR3 is 17 amino acids. The CDR3 DNA is TGTGCCAGCAGCCATCCTTCTAGGGTGGGAGCCAAAAACATTCAGTACTTC. This sequence encodes CASSHPSRVGAKNIQYF.

The chain joins TRBV18 to TRBJ1-1; no reliable D call. The CDR3 spans 14 residues. V was trimmed by 6 bases and J by 1 base, leaving 12 bases between them. Germline lookup yields CDR1 KGHSH and CDR2 LQKENI. The CDR3 is CASSRRAPNTEAFF. DNA for the CDR3: TGTGCCAGCTCCCGGAGGGCACCGAACACTGAAGCTTTCTTT. Drawing the rest from reference TRBV18 and TRBJ1-1, the complete variable domain is NAGVMQNPRHLVRRRGQEARLRCSPMKGHSHVYWYRQLPEEGLKFMVYLQKENIIDESGMPKERFSAEFPKEGPSILRIQQVVRGDSAAYFCASSRRAPNTEAFFGQGTRLTVV.